This T cell receptor beta chain is drawn from a study of tumor-infiltrating lymphocytes in primary liver carcinoma. As for the study in general: Both sexes were represented among patients, who were 30 to 69 years old. Sequenced samples came back with roughly 3.65 to 7.5 million productive TCRbeta reads, and the counts looked alike across tissue types. General study points: The difference in top-250-clone fraction between tumors and blood was significant, favoring tumors (p = 0.039).

As concerns this clonotype: Its matching antigen is unknown. Because it lacks the conserved phenylalanine or tryptophan at the end, this CDR3 is likely a read error.

With around 520 ng total RNA as template and a constant-region primer, TCR beta cDNA was made. Three nested multiplex PCR rounds, a slightly modified ARM-PCR, produced the libraries for TCR beta. The study ran its first two PCR rounds for around 10 cycles each, using TRBV1-TRBV30 forward primers and a C-beta reverse primer. MiXCR was run by TCRdb on the multiplex PCR reads, yielding one entry per CDR3 protein. There are approximately 190,000 distinct CDR3 sequences in the sample; around 81% occur only once, and less than 20% lies in the top ten. For each extraction, RNA and DNA were obtained together from 20-30 mg of unsorted bulk tissue. Per germline, CDR1 MNHEY and CDR2 SVGAGI. The CDR3 consists of 16 residues.

Sequencing input: tumor tissue from primary liver carcinoma. This clonotype originated in a man in his forties with primary liver carcinoma and hepatitis B virus infection. V gene TRBV6-5 combines with J gene TRBJ2-6, with D hard to call. The CDR3 protein is CTSSYSPTAGANVLTY. CDR3 DNA sequence: TGTACCAGCAGTTACTCCCCAACGGCTGGGGCCAACGTCCTGACTTAC.